Presented here are 9 T cell receptor beta chains from one specimen sequenced in a study of shared clonotypes between healthy human individuals. The table came from immunoSEQ multiplex PCR; TCRdb's copy has only in-frame clones and leaves some out. The sample contains hundreds of thousands of clones, 90% to 97% of which appear only once. CD45RO negativity and positive selection for CCR7 defined naive CD8 cells, a population that excluded terminally differentiated effector memory CD45RA+ cells. The sequencing input was naive CD8+ T cells sorted from blood. The receptors originated from a woman aged 25 to 39 in good health.

The chain's CDR3 is CASSLGASGSHSYNEQFF. The DNA of the CDR3 is TGTGCCAGCAGTTTGGGGGCTAGCGGGAGTCACTCCTACAATGAGCAGTTCTTC. This rearrangement joins TRBV27 to TRBJ2-1; 10 bases are a match to TRBD2. Germline CDR1 is MNHEY and CDR2 is SMNVEV (reference sequence). The CDR3 runs to 18 residues. V gave up 3 bases and J gave up 0 bases; unmatched junction bases: 8.

This chain uses TRBV9 with TRBJ1-1; weak D call: TRBD1 (6 bases). This CDR3 is built from 15 residues. V dropped 0 bases and J dropped 0 bases, with 9 bases sitting between them. Germline-derived CDR1 and CDR2 are SGDLS and YYNGEE. The CDR3 is CASSVEGGMNTEAFF. DNA of the CDR3: TGTGCCAGCAGCGTAGAAGGGGGGATGAACACTGAAGCTTTCTTT.

The chain links TRBV7-8 to TRBJ1-3; no clear D. Trimming removed 1 base at V and 0 bases at J, with 7 bases between. Germline CDR1 reads SGHVS; CDR2 reads FQNEAQ. This CDR3 is built from 15 residues. The CDR3 nucleotides read TGTGCCAGCAGCTTAGGCAGGTCCTCTGGAAACACCATATATTTT. As protein: CASSLGRSSGNTIYF.

V gene TRBV28 combines with J gene TRBJ2-2; 14 positions match TRBD2. J lost 5 bases, V lost 6 bases, and 5 bases had no gene match. The CDR3 runs 16 residues. Per the germline V gene, CDR1 is MDHEN and CDR2 is SYDVKM. CDR3 protein: CASSQGLAGVTGELFF. For the CDR3, the DNA is TGTGCCAGCAGCCAGGGACTAGCGGGAGTGACCGGGGAGCTGTTTTTT.

V and J are TRBV5-6 and TRBJ2-1; 7 nucleotides match TRBD2. The germline gives CDR1 SGHDT, CDR2 YYEEEE. V shed 0 bases, J shed 15 bases, and the junction held 6 bases outside the gene matches. There are 12 residues in the CDR3. Here the CDR3 DNA reads TGTGCCAGCAGCTTGGGTAGGGCGGGAGCGTTCTTC. Its protein product is CASSLGRAGAFF. The full variable domain, its missing parts supplied by reference TRBV5-6 and TRBJ2-1, is DAGVTQSPTHLIKTRGQQVTLRCSPKSGHDTVSWYQQALGQGPQFIFQYYEEEERQRGNFPDRFSGHQFPNYSSELNVNALLLGDSALYLCASSLGRAGAFFGPGTRLTVL.

The chain couples TRBV28 to TRBJ2-7; 11 bases are shared with TRBD2. J lost 4 bases, V lost 1 base, and 6 bases had no gene match. CDR1 MDHEN and CDR2 SYDVKM come from the germline V gene. This CDR3 region has 16 residues. CDR3 DNA sequence: TGTGCCAGCAGTTTATCCCCCGGGACTAGCGGATACGAGCAGTACTTC. It is translated as CASSLSPGTSGYEQYF.

The chain uses TRBV7-6 and TRBJ2-3; D is uncertain. The CDR3 runs to 13 residues. Germline values: CDR1 SGHVS, CDR2 FNYEAQ. The V and J ends lost 5 bases and 4 bases respectively, with 10 bases between them. The CDR3 DNA sequence: TGTGCCAGCAGCACCGGCTCGGCAGATACGCAGTATTTT. Protein: CASSTGSADTQYF.

The chain is built from TRBV7-9 and TRBJ1-1; D unclear. V lost 1 base and J lost 5, with 11 bases in between. Germline V gene data show CDR1 as SEHNR and CDR2 as FQNEAQ (reference sequence). This CDR3 has 14 residues. The CDR3: CASSLEGTWTEAFF. The CDR3 region has the DNA TGTGCCAGCAGCTTAGAGGGCACGTGGACTGAAGCTTTCTTT.

The chain joins TRBV14 to TRBJ2-1, with 11 nucleotides matching TRBD2. CDR3 length: 15 amino acids. V was pared by 1 base and J by 8 bases, with 4 bases of the junction left unmatched. CDR1 and CDR2 from the germline V gene are SGHDN and FVKESK. This chain's CDR3 is CASSQVLAGDYEQFF. DNA for the CDR3: TGTGCCAGCAGCCAAGTACTAGCGGGAGACTATGAGCAGTTCTTC.